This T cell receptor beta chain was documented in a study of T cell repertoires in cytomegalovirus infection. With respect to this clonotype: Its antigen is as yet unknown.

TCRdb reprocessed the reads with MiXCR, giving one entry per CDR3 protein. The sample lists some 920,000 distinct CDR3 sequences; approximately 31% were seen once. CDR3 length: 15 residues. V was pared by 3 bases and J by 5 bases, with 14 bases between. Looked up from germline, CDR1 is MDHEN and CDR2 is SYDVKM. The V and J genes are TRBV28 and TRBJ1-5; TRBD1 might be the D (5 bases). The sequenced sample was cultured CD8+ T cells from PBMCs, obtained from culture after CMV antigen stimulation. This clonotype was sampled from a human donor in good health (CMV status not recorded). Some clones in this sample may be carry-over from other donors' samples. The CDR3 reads CASSLGQKGYQPQHF. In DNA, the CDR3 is TGTGCCAGCAGTTTGGGGCAGAAAGGCTATCAGCCCCAGCATTTT. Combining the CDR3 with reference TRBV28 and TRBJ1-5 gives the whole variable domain DVKVTQSSRYLVKRTGEKVFLECVQDMDHENMFWYRQDPGLGLRLIYFSYDVKMKEKGDIPEGYSVSREKKERFSLILESASTNQTSMYLCASSLGQKGYQPQHFGDGTRLSIL.